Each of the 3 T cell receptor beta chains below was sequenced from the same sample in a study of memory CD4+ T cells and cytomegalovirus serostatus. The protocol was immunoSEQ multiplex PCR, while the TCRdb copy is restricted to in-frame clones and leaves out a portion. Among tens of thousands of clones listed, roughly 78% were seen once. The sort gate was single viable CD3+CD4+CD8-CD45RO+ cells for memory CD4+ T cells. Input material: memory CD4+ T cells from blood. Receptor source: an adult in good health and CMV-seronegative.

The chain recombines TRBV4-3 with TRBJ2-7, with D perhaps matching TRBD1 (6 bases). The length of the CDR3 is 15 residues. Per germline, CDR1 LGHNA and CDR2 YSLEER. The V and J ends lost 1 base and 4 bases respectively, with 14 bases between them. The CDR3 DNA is TGCGCCAGCAGCCAAGGTCCGGGACACGGTTACGAGCAGTACTTC. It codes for CASSQGPGHGYEQYF.

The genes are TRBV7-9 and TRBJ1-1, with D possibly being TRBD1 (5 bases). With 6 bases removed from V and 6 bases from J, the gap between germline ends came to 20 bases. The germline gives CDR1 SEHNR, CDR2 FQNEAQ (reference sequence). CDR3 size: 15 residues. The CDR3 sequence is CASSHPRFGGAEAFF. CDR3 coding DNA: TGTGCCAGCAGTCATCCTAGGTTTGGGGGAGCTGAAGCTTTCTTT.

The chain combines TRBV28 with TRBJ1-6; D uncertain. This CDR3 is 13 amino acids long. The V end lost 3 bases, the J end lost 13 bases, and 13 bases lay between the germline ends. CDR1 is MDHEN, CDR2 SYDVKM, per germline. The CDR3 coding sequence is TGTGCCAGCAGTTTCGCCAGTTTCGGCCCCCTCCACTTT. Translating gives CASSFASFGPLHF.